This T cell receptor (beta chain) was obtained from a study of blood T cell repertoires in COVID-19. Whole-study context: Collection of acute and convalescent COVID-19 samples took place in the United States, Italy and Spain.

What the recovered Cohort 3 donors had was two negative PCRs, clearance, or symptom resolution. The assay was immunoSEQ multiplex PCR, and TCRdb's table has in-frame clones only and misses some. This sample has over 200,000 clones, with about four fifths found just once. CDR1 and CDR2 (germline): ENHRY, SYGVKD. V shed 6 bases and J shed 7 bases, with 16 bases lying between them. The CDR3 sequence is 15 residues long. The origin of this receptor is a man in his 60s who had recovered from COVID-19. The chain has TRBV10-3 and TRBJ1-6, with D unresolved. Sequenced input: PBMCs or T cells enriched from blood (not recorded which). The chain's CDR3 is CAISPGDAGNSPLHF. The CDR3 DNA is TGTGCCATCAGCCCCGGAGATGCGGGCAATTCACCCCTCCACTTT.